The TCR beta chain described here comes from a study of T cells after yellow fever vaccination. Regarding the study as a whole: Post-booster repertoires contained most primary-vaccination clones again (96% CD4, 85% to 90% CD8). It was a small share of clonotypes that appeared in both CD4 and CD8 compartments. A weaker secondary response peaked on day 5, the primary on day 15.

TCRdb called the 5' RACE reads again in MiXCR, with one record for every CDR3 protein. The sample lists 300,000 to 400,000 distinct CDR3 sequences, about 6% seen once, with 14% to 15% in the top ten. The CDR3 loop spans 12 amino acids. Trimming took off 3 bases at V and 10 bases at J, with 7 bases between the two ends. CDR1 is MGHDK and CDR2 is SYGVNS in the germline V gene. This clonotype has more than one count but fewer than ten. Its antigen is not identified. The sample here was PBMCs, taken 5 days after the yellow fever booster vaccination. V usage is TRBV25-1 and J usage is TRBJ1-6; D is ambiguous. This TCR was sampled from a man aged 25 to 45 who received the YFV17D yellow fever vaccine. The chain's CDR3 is CASSEVGSPLHF. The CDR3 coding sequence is TGTGCCAGCAGTGAGGTGGGGTCACCCCTCCACTTT. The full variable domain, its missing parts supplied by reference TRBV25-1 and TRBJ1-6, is EADIYQTPRYLVIGTGKKITLECSQTMGHDKMYWYQQDPGMELHLIHYSYGVNSTEKGDLSSESTVSRIRTEHFPLTLESARPSHTSQYLCASSEVGSPLHFGNGTRLTVT.